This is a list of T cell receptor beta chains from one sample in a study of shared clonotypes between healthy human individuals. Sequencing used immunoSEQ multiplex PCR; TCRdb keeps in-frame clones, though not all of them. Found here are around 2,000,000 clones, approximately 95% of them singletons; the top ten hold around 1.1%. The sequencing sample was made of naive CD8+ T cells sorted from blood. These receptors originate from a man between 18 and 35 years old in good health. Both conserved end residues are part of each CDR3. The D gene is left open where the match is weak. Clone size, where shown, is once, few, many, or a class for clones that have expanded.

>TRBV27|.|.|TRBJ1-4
CASSLSLGSTNEKLFF
TGTGCCAGCAGTTTATCACTGGGATCGACTAATGAAAAACTGTTTTTT
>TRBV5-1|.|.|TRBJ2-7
CASSFRDSASYEQYF
TGCGCCAGCAGCTTCCGGGACTCCGCCTCCTACGAGCAGTACTTC
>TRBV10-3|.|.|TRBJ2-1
CAISDTGGTYNEQFF
TGTGCCATCAGTGATACAGGAGGAACCTACAATGAGCAGTTCTTC
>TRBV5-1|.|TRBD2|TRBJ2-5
CASSTGTSGGQETQYF
TGCGCCAGCAGTACCGGGACTAGCGGGGGACAAGAGACCCAGTACTTC
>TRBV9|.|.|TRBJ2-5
CASSADLLQETQYF
TGTGCCAGCAGCGCCGACCTACTCCAAGAGACCCAGTACTTC
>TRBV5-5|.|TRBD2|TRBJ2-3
CASSWTSGTDTQYF
TGTGCCAGCAGCTGGACTAGCGGGACAGATACGCAGTATTTT
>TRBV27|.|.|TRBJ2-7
CASSSKSTGYEQYF
TGTGCCAGCAGTAGCAAAAGTACAGGGTACGAGCAGTACTTC
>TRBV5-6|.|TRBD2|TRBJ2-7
CASSSTSGWSSYEQYF
TGTGCCAGCAGCTCGACTAGCGGGTGGAGCTCCTACGAGCAGTACTTC
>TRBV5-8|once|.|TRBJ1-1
CASSSLGFEAFF
TGTGCCAGCAGCTCCCTTGGTTTTGAAGCTTTCTTT
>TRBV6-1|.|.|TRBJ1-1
CASSEYGGNTEAFF
TGTGCCAGCAGTGAGTACGGTGGGAACACTGAAGCTTTCTTT
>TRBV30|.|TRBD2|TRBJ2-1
CAWSASSGRSYNEQFF
TGTGCCTGGAGTGCCTCTAGCGGGAGGAGTTACAATGAGCAGTTCTTC
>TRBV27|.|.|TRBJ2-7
CASSSGGGLYEQYF
TGTGCCAGCAGTTCCGGGGGCGGACTATACGAGCAGTACTTC
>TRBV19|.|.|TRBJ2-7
CASSISLDSYEQYF
TGTGCCAGTAGTATTTCTCTAGACTCCTACGAGCAGTACTTC
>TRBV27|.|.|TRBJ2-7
CASSPSQGGVFYEQYF
TGTGCCAGCAGTCCAAGCCAAGGGGGGGTATTCTACGAGCAGTACTTC
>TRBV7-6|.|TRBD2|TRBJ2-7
CASSLAGGYEQYF
TGTGCCAGCAGCTTGGCGGGAGGCTACGAGCAGTACTTC
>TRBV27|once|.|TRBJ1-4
CASSLRGTNEKLFF
TGTGCCAGCAGTTTGAGGGGAACTAATGAAAAACTGTTTTTT
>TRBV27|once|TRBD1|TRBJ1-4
CASSPGTGGINEKLFF
TGTGCCAGCAGTCCGGGGACAGGGGGAATTAATGAAAAACTGTTTTTT
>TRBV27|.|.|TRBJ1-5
CASSQTGRNQPQHF
TGTGCCAGCAGCCAGACAGGACGCAATCAGCCCCAGCATTTT
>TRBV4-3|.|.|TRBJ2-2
CASSQEDRDTGELFF
TGCGCCAGCAGCCAAGAAGATAGGGACACCGGGGAGCTGTTTTTT
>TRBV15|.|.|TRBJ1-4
CATSRDRGEAEKLFF
TGTGCCACCAGCAGAGATCGGGGGGAGGCGGAAAAACTGTTTTTT
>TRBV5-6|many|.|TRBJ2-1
CASSFQRGTVDEQFF
TGTGCCAGCAGCTTTCAGCGCGGGACGGTCGATGAGCAGTTCTTC
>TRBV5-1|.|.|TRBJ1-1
CASSLWTEEEAFF
TGCGCCAGCAGCTTGTGGACAGAAGAAGAAGCTTTCTTT
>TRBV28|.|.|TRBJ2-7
CASSFGRGGTYEQYF
TGTGCCAGCAGTTTCGGTAGAGGGGGTACCTACGAGCAGTACTTC
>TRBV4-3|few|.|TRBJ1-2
CASSQDRGTANYGYTF
TGCGCCAGCAGCCAAGATAGGGGCACTGCTAACTATGGCTACACCTTC
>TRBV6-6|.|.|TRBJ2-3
CASSNWSGDITDTQYF
TGTGCCAGCAGTAACTGGAGCGGGGACATCACAGATACGCAGTATTTT
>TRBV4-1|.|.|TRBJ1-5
CASSRGPHGQPQHF
TGCGCCAGCAGCCGCGGACCGCACGGCCAGCCCCAGCATTTT
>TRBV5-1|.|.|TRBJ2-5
CASSPTGSQETQYF
TGCGCCAGCAGCCCGACAGGCAGCCAAGAGACCCAGTACTTC
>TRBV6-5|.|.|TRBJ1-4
CASSYSGWTNEKLFF
TGTGCCAGCAGTTACTCAGGGTGGACTAATGAAAAACTGTTTTTT
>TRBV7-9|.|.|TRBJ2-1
CASSLAIGSYNEQFF
TGTGCCAGCAGCTTAGCGATAGGATCCTACAATGAGCAGTTCTTC